This TCR beta chain was sequenced for a study of blood T cell repertoires in COVID-19. Repertoires were generated with immunoSEQ multiplex PCR, while TCRdb's copy carries only in-frame clones and drops some. The data contain approximately 130,000 clones, 70% to 80% of them seen just once; the ten biggest clones take up 7.9%. Looked up from germline, CDR1 is MNHEY and CDR2 is SVGEGT. The CDR3 consists of 14 residues. Trimming pared 0 bases from V and 0 bases from J, leaving 6 bases between. The rearrangement uses TRBV6-2 or TRBV6-3 and TRBJ2-7; no definite D call. The TCR originated in a human donor in a cohort sampled during active COVID-19. Sequenced sample: peripheral blood. The CDR3 spells CASSYSASSYEQYF. In DNA form, the CDR3 reads TGTGCCAGCAGTTACTCTGCCAGCTCCTACGAGCAGTACTTC.